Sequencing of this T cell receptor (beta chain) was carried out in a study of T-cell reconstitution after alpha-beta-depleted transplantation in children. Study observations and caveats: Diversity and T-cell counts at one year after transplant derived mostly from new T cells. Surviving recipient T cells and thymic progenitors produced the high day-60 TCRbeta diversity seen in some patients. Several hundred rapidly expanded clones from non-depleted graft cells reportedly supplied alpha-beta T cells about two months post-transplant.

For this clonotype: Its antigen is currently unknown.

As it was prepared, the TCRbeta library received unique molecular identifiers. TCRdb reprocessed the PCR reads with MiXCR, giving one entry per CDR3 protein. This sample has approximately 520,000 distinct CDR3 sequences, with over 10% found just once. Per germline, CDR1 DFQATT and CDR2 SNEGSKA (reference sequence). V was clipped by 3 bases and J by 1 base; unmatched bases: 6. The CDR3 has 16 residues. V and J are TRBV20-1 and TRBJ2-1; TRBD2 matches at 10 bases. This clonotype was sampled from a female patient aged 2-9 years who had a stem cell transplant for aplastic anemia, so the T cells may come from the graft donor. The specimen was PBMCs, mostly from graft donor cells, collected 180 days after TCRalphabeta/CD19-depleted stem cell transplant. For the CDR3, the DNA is TGCAGTGCTAGCGAGCTAGCGGGAGAATCCTACAATGAGCAGTTCTTC. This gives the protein CSASELAGESYNEQFF.